Listed here are 29 T cell receptor beta chains from one sample, sequenced in a study of cytomegalovirus exposure and HLA in healthy donors. Use of 60 Vbeta and 13 Jbeta primers characterized the PCR. Profiled with immunoSEQ multiplex PCR; TCRdb holds only in-frame clones, not every one. The table lists about 77,000 clones. Material for sequencing was PBMCs. These receptors originate from a man aged 50 to 60 in good health and CMV-seropositive.

The chain couples TRBV11-2 to TRBJ1-2, with 7 bases lining up with TRBD1. After removal of 5 bases from V and 8 bases from J, the junction contained 14 bases not matched to a gene. Germline V gives CDR1 SGHAT, CDR2 FQNNGV. This CDR3 region has 15 residues. The CDR3, as DNA: TGTGCCAGCAGCCCCACCCGAGGGGGCGCGAGAGGCTACACCTTC. Translation gives CASSPTRGGARGYTF.

The chain is built from TRBV5-1 and TRBJ2-5; tentative D call: TRBD2 (5 bases). The germline V gene has CDR1 SGHRS and CDR2 YFSETQ. Trimming left V 3 bases short and J 7 bases short, with 10 bases between. The CDR3 totals 12 residues. The CDR3 protein is CASSYGEGTQYF. CDR3 sequence (DNA): TGCGCCAGCAGCTACGGGGAAGGGACCCAGTACTTC. The full variable domain, in which reference TRBV5-1 and TRBJ2-5 provide the parts outside the CDR3, is KAGVTQTPRYLIKTRGQQVTLSCSPISGHRSVSWYQQTPGQGLQFLFEYFSETQRNKGNFPGRFSGRQFSNSRSEMNVSTLELGDSALYLCASSYGEGTQYFGPGTRLLVL.

This sequence joins TRBV7-2 and TRBJ1-1, with TRBD1 as a possible D gene (6 bases). The CDR3 has 14 amino acids. Germline CDR1 is SGHTA and CDR2 is FQGNSA. The germline V and J ends were trimmed by 3 bases and 1 base, with 9 bases remaining between them. The CDR3 DNA sequence: TGTGCCAGCAGCTTCTTGGGACAGAACACTGAAGCTTTCTTT. This codes for CASSFLGQNTEAFF.

The genes are TRBV5-4 and TRBJ2-7; 10 nucleotides match TRBD2. The V and J ends lost 5 bases and 4 bases, in that order; junction bases with no gene match: 6. This CDR3 comprises 14 residues. The germline V gene encodes CDR1 SGHNT and CDR2 YYREEE (reference sequence). For the CDR3, the DNA is TGTGCCAGCAGAGCGGGAGGGCCCCTTTACGAGCAGTACTTC. Amino acid sequence: CASRAGGPLYEQYF.

This rearrangement joins TRBV29-1 to TRBJ1-5; D not certain. CDR1 and CDR2 (germline): SQVTM, ANQGSEA. Trimming removed 4 bases at V and 6 bases at J, with 7 bases between. The CDR3 has 11 amino acids. CDR3 DNA: TGCAGCGTTGGGGAGACTCAGCCCCAGCATTTT. Its translation: CSVGETQPQHF.

This chain uses TRBV28 with TRBJ1-2; tentative D call: TRBD1 (6 bases). Germline CDR1 reads MDHEN; CDR2 reads SYDVKM. The CDR3 contains 13 residues. V gave up 4 bases and J gave up 8 bases, with 14 bases separating them. The CDR3 coding sequence is TGTGCCAGCAGTTACGACAGGAGCGAAGGCTACACCTTC. Amino acids: CASSYDRSEGYTF.

This chain uses TRBV5-1 with TRBJ1-1; 7 bases are a match to TRBD1. The trim removed 3 bases at V and 4 bases at J, leaving 12 bases unmatched. Germline values: CDR1 SGHRS, CDR2 YFSETQ. The CDR3 is 16 amino acids. The chain's CDR3 is CASSSSRDSHFTEAFF. The CDR3 DNA reads TGCGCCAGCAGCTCCAGCCGGGACAGCCATTTCACTGAAGCTTTCTTT.

This sequence joins TRBV9 and TRBJ2-7, with D maybe TRBD2 (6 bases). CDR3 size: 14 residues. V was clipped by 3 bases and J by 1 base, with 11 bases between them. Germline CDR1 reads SGDLS; CDR2 reads YYNGEE. DNA for the CDR3: TGTGCCAGCAGCGATGGGAGGACATCCTACGAGCAGTACTTC. This gives the protein CASSDGRTSYEQYF.

The genes are TRBV5-1 and TRBJ2-1, with D tentatively TRBD2 (5 bases). V was clipped by 0 bases and J by 6 bases, with 13 bases between them. CDR3 length: 15 residues. Germline V gene sequence: CDR1 SGHRS, CDR2 YFSETQ. CDR3 in DNA: TGCGCCAGCAGCTTGGGGGGTCCGGGAACCAATGAGCAGTTCTTC. It is translated as CASSLGGPGTNEQFF.

The chain uses TRBV30 and TRBJ1-2, with 10 bases that match TRBD1. The CDR3 is 13 residues long. Germline trimming cut 1 base from V and 6 bases from J; bases unmatched to any gene: 2. Germline V gene data show CDR1 as GTSNPN and CDR2 as SVGIG (reference sequence). In DNA form, the CDR3 reads TGTGCCTGGAGTGAAGGGACAGGGGATGGCTACACCTTC. It encodes CAWSEGTGDGYTF.

V usage is TRBV7-9 and J usage is TRBJ2-7; D possibly corresponds to TRBD2 (5 bases). CDR1 is SEHNR and CDR2 is FQNEAQ in the germline V gene (reference sequence). The CDR3 is 12 amino acids. V lost 0 bases to trimming and J lost 9 bases, with 9 bases between them. The CDR3 nucleotides read TGTGCCAGCAGCTTAGCGGACGGAGGGCAGTACGTC. As protein: CASSLADGGQYV.

The chain joins TRBV5-4 to TRBJ1-2; 8 bases fit TRBD1. With 3 bases clipped from V and 4 bases from J, the junction kept 5 bases outside the gene matches. Germline assignment: CDR1 SGHNT and CDR2 YYREEE (reference sequence). The CDR3 is 14 amino acids. CDR3 residues: CASSSQGVVYGYTF. The CDR3 DNA is TGTGCCAGCAGCTCACAGGGGGTGGTCTATGGCTACACCTTC.

The chain couples TRBV2 to TRBJ2-5, with 15 nucleotides matching TRBD2. Germline V gene sequence: CDR1 SNHLY, CDR2 FYNNEI. The CDR3 is 17 residues long. The junction had 12 bases not matched to a gene; V was cut back by 6 bases and J by 7 bases. CDR3 DNA: TGTGCCAGCAGACCCGGGACTAGCGGGGGGACAAGAGGGACCCAGTACTTC. Protein product: CASRPGTSGGTRGTQYF.

The gene calls are TRBV5-1 and TRBJ1-1; 10 nucleotides agree with TRBD1. CDR1 is SGHRS and CDR2 is YFSETQ in the germline V gene. V trimming: 4 bases; J trimming: 3 bases; junction bases outside the gene matches: 3. There are 14 residues in the CDR3. DNA for the CDR3: TGCGCCAGCAGCGGAGACAGGGGGCACACTGAAGCTTTCTTT. Protein product: CASSGDRGHTEAFF.

This chain uses TRBV7-2 with TRBJ1-5; D might be TRBD1 (5 bases). Per germline, CDR1 SGHTA and CDR2 FQGNSA. The CDR3 extends over 13 amino acids. V lost 5 bases, J lost 7 bases, and 12 bases lay in between. CDR3 region: CASSPHQGQPQHF. CDR3 in DNA: TGTGCCAGCAGCCCCCACCAGGGCCAGCCCCAGCATTTT.

V and J are TRBV9 and TRBJ2-6, with D possibly TRBD1 on 6 matching bases. The germline V gene encodes CDR1 SGDLS and CDR2 YYNGEE. The V gene lost 3 bases and the J gene lost 2 bases, with 15 bases spanning the gap. CDR3 length: 17 amino acids. For the CDR3, the DNA is TGTGCCAGCAGCGCGAACCCCACAGGGACTGGGGCCAACGTCCTGACTTTC. It specifies CASSANPTGTGANVLTF.

The chain is built from TRBV9 and TRBJ2-3, with D possibly being TRBD2 (5 bases). CDR3 length: 17 amino acids. V lost 3 bases to trimming and J lost 5 bases, with 22 bases between them. CDR1 SGDLS and CDR2 YYNGEE come from the germline V gene. The CDR3 DNA reads as TGTGCCAGCAGCGCACAAGCTAGAGGGCCCAGCGGAGATACGCAGTATTTT. Translation: CASSAQARGPSGDTQYF.

V usage is TRBV5-1 and J usage is TRBJ1-1; TRBD1 might be the D (5 bases). The length of the CDR3 is 16 residues. The V end lost 2 bases, the J end lost 5 bases, and 19 bases lay between the germline ends. CDR1 SGHRS and CDR2 YFSETQ come from the germline V gene. CDR3 sequence reads: CASSFLRGGAGTEAFF. The CDR3 nucleotides are TGCGCCAGCAGCTTCCTTCGGGGAGGGGCGGGAACTGAAGCTTTCTTT.

Of note for this clone: The sample has other DNA sequences that encode this CDR3 too. The chain recombines TRBV30 with TRBJ1-2; 8 nucleotides align to TRBD1. The germline CDR1 and CDR2 sequences are GTSNPN and SVGIG (reference sequence). The junction had 9 bases not matched to a gene; V was cut back by 3 bases and J by 3 bases. There are 15 residues in the CDR3. In DNA, the CDR3 is TGTGCCTGGAGCCGCACAGGGGGGGAGGACTATGGCTACACCTTC. Translation: CAWSRTGGEDYGYTF.

The chain joins TRBV2 to TRBJ2-1; perhaps TRBD2 as D (7 bases). Germline V CDR1 and CDR2: SNHLY, FYNNEI. The V gene lost 6 bases and the J gene lost 5 bases, with 17 bases spanning the gap. This CDR3 is 15 amino acids long. The CDR3 is CASSWGASGNNEQFF. DNA for the CDR3: TGTGCCAGCAGCTGGGGGGCTAGCGGAAACAATGAGCAGTTCTTC.

The rearrangement links TRBV2 to TRBJ1-6; possible D gene TRBD1, 5 bases. The CDR3 totals 14 residues. The V gene lost 1 base and the J gene lost 8 bases, with 9 bases spanning the gap. The germline V gene has CDR1 SNHLY and CDR2 FYNNEI. CDR3 sequence reads: CASSEEDNDSPLHF. The DNA for the CDR3 is TGTGCCAGCAGTGAAGAGGACAATGATTCACCCCTCCACTTT.

The rearrangement links TRBV18 to TRBJ2-7, with a possible D match to TRBD1 (5 bases). V gave up 2 bases and J gave up 2 bases, with 13 bases separating them. CDR1 is KGHSH, CDR2 LQKENI, per germline. The CDR3 contains 15 residues. Here the CDR3 DNA reads TGTGCCAGCTCACCATTTTCGTCAGGGACCTACGAGCAGTACTTC. Protein sequence: CASSPFSSGTYEQYF.

The gene calls are TRBV4-1 and TRBJ1-1; 8 nucleotides match TRBD1. Germline loops: CDR1 MGHRA, CDR2 YSYEKL. V gave up 4 bases and J gave up 3 bases; unmatched junction bases: 1. The CDR3 has 13 amino acids. CDR3 region: CASSPGGYTEAFF. The CDR3 bases are TGCGCCAGCAGCCCAGGGGGCTACACTGAAGCTTTCTTT.

The chain is built from TRBV4-1 and TRBJ1-5; no definite D call. The CDR3 has 15 residues. Trimming pared 11 bases from V and 7 bases from J, leaving 24 bases between. Per germline, CDR1 MGHRA and CDR2 YSYEKL. This CDR3 is CAQRTWRVGVQPQHF. The CDR3 DNA reads as TGCGCCCAGCGTACGTGGAGGGTAGGAGTGCAGCCCCAGCATTTT.

This chain links TRBV6-5 with TRBJ1-5, with D possibly being TRBD1 (5 bases). V gave up 2 bases and J gave up 4 bases, with 15 bases separating them. CDR1 and CDR2 from the germline V gene are MNHEY and SVGAGI. CDR3 length: 16 amino acids. The CDR3 spells CASSYGATDSNQPQHF. CDR3 bases: TGTGCCAGCAGTTACGGGGCAACAGACTCAAATCAGCCCCAGCATTTT.

The rearrangement links TRBV2 to TRBJ2-2, with 12 bases identical to TRBD2. Germline CDR1 SNHLY, CDR2 FYNNEI. The CDR3 is made up of 15 amino acids. Trimming at V came to 5 bases and at J to 4 bases, leaving 2 bases not matched to a gene. The CDR3 nucleotides read TGTGCCAGCAGTCTAGCGGGGGGGATCACCGGGGAGCTGTTTTTT. The encoded protein is CASSLAGGITGELFF. The variable domain in full, with the rest retrieved from reference TRBV2 and TRBJ2-2, is EPEVTQTPSHQVTQMGQEVILRCVPISNHLYFYWYRQILGQKVEFLVSFYNNEISEKSEIFDDQFSVERPDGSNFTLKIRSTKLEDSAMYFCASSLAGGITGELFFGEGSRLTVL.

The chain employs TRBV5-5 and TRBJ1-1; D perhaps matches TRBD1 (5 bases). Germline assignment: CDR1 SGHKS and CDR2 YYEKEE (reference sequence). The CDR3 has 14 amino acids. V lost 0 bases, J lost 10 bases, and 16 bases lay in between. CDR3 sequence (DNA): TGTGCCAGCAGCTTGGGAGGCCGGGGGAACGCAGCTTTCTTT. It translates to CASSLGGRGNAAFF.

The chain recombines TRBV2 with TRBJ1-5; possibly TRBD1 for D (5 bases). Germline assignment: CDR1 SNHLY and CDR2 FYNNEI. The V gene lost 6 bases and the J gene lost 8 bases, with 14 bases spanning the gap. The CDR3 has 13 amino acids. The CDR3 region has the DNA TGTGCCAGCAGCCCCTCGGGGGATGAGCCCCAGCATTTT. This sequence encodes CASSPSGDEPQHF.

V is TRBV19 and J is TRBJ2-3; 7 bases line up with TRBD2. Trimming removed 5 bases from V and 2 bases from J; junction bases left unmatched: 10. The CDR3 is 16 amino acids. Germline CDR1 and CDR2: LNHDA and SQIVND (reference sequence). The CDR3: CASSVGRQLNTDTQYF. The CDR3 coding sequence is TGTGCCAGTAGTGTCGGGAGGCAGTTAAACACAGATACGCAGTATTTT. The full variable domain, its missing parts supplied by reference TRBV19 and TRBJ2-3, is DGGITQSPKYLFRKEGQNVTLSCEQNLNHDAMYWYRQDPGQGLRLIYYSQIVNDFQKGDIAEGYSVSREKKESFPLTVTSAQKNPTAFYLCASSVGRQLNTDTQYFGPGTRLTVL.